The 24 T cell receptor beta chains below come from one sample, sequenced in a study of blood T cell repertoires in COVID-19. TCRdb's copy holds only in-frame clones and misses some; the assay was immunoSEQ multiplex PCR. The sample lists about 220,000 clones, around 83% occurring once. Sequenced material: peripheral blood. The receptor set was obtained from a woman between 50 and 59 years old with COVID-19, enrolled during active disease.

This clone has only one observation. V usage is TRBV11-3 and J usage is TRBJ2-3, with a possible D match to TRBD2 (5 bases). The CDR3 has 16 residues. From germline, CDR1 is SGHNT and CDR2 YENEEA. Trimming pared 0 bases from V and 0 bases from J, leaving 10 bases between. The CDR3 DNA reads as TGTGCCAGCAGCTTAGATCGGGGTCCTAGCACAGATACGCAGTATTTT. It yields the protein CASSLDRGPSTDTQYF.

In DNA, the CDR3 is TGTGCCAGCAGTACCTTTCGGGAGGGTTGGAACACCATATATTTT. Protein sequence: CASSTFREGWNTIYF. This sequence joins TRBV28 and TRBJ1-3; D not resolved. CDR3 length: 15 amino acids. V lost 5 bases and J lost 7, with 18 bases in between. Germline V CDR1 and CDR2: MDHEN, SYDVKM.

In this sample, this clone turned up once. The chain combines TRBV2 with TRBJ1-4, with D hard to call. Trimming cost V 1 base and J 1 base, with 7 bases left between them. Per germline, CDR1 SNHLY and CDR2 FYNNEI. The CDR3 is made up of 15 amino acids. As DNA, the CDR3 is TGTGCCAGCAGTGAAGGGCGGAGAACTAATGAAAAACTGTTTTTT. Translation: CASSEGRRTNEKLFF.

V is TRBV27 and J is TRBJ1-2; possible D gene TRBD1, 5 bases. V lost 6 bases, J lost 8 bases, and 16 bases lay in between. CDR3 length: 13 amino acids. Germline values: CDR1 MNHEY, CDR2 SMNVEV (reference sequence). The CDR3 coding sequence is TGTGCCAGCAGAGCCGACAGTTGGCTAGGCTACACCTTC. Its translation is CASRADSWLGYTF.

This chain uses TRBV5-5 with TRBJ1-1; D might be TRBD1 (6 bases). This CDR3 comprises 15 residues. The germline V gene encodes CDR1 SGHKS and CDR2 YYEKEE (reference sequence). The V gene lost 0 bases and the J gene lost 5 bases, with 14 bases spanning the gap. The CDR3 DNA is TGTGCCAGCAGCTTGGTAATGGGGGCCAAAACTGAAGCTTTCTTT. It specifies CASSLVMGAKTEAFF.

The chain is built from TRBV10-2 and TRBJ2-7; D perhaps matches TRBD2 (5 bases). The CDR3 contains 14 residues. The V gene's germline CDR1 is WSHSY and CDR2 SAAADI. V lost 10 bases, J lost 3 bases, and 19 bases lay in between. This CDR3 reads CATGRRGADYEQYF. The DNA of the CDR3 is TGCGCCACCGGAAGACGGGGTGCGGACTACGAGCAGTACTTC.

The V gene is TRBV6-6, the J gene TRBJ1-4, with a weak D call TRBD1 (5 bases). V was pared by 7 bases and J by 8 bases, with 17 bases between. The CDR3 contains 14 residues. CDR1 is MNHNY and CDR2 is SVGAGI in the germline V gene (reference sequence). DNA of the CDR3: TGTGCCAGCACCCTCGTGGGGGGAAGCGAAAAACTGTTTTTT. The encoded protein is CASTLVGGSEKLFF.

The chain joins TRBV7-7 to TRBJ2-2; 7 bases are shared with TRBD2. After removal of 1 base from V and 1 base from J, the junction contained 3 bases not matched to a gene. Germline V gene sequence: CDR1 SSHAT, CDR2 FNYEAQ (reference sequence). The CDR3 totals 16 residues. The CDR3 DNA reads TGTGCCAGCAGCTTAGGGCGGGGGAGGAACACCGGGGAGCTGTTTTTT. It is translated as CASSLGRGRNTGELFF.

The chain has TRBV7-2 and TRBJ1-2, with 7 positions matching TRBD1. CDR1 is SGHTA, CDR2 FQGNSA, per germline. The J segment lost 4 bases and the V segment lost 1 base, leaving 6 bases of the junction unmatched. The CDR3 has 15 residues. In nucleotides, the CDR3 is TGTGCCAGCAGCTTAGGGGGACAGTTTTCCTATGGCTACACCTTC. As protein: CASSLGGQFSYGYTF.

This chain links TRBV27 with TRBJ2-4; 12 bases line up with TRBD1. V dropped 6 bases and J dropped 9; count of bases not matched to a gene: 6. Germline V CDR1 and CDR2: MNHEY, SMNVEV (reference sequence). The CDR3 runs to 14 residues. CDR3 loop: CASSTGTGGFIQYF. Written as DNA, the CDR3 is TGTGCCAGCAGCACCGGGACAGGGGGCTTCATTCAGTACTTC.

The chain recombines TRBV9 with TRBJ2-7; TRBD2 aligns across 8 bases. Germline loops: CDR1 SGDLS, CDR2 YYNGEE. V gave up 4 bases and J gave up 6 bases; unmatched junction bases: 6. This CDR3 has 13 residues. DNA of the CDR3: TGTGCCAGCAGCCCCGATGCGGGGGGCGAGCAGTACTTC. It translates to CASSPDAGGEQYF.

This chain uses TRBV7-2 with TRBJ2-2; the D gene is possibly TRBD2 (6 bases). V gave up 5 bases and J gave up 5 bases, with 12 bases separating them. The CDR3 spans 14 residues. Germline V gives CDR1 SGHTA, CDR2 FQGNSA. Here the CDR3 reads CASSPQAGTGELFF. CDR3 nucleotide sequence: TGTGCCAGCAGCCCACAGGCGGGGACCGGGGAGCTGTTTTTT.

V gene TRBV29-1 combines with J gene TRBJ2-3, with D possibly TRBD2 on 7 matching bases. Germline V lookup: CDR1 SQVTM, CDR2 ANQGSEA. Trimming shortened V by 6 bases and J by 4 bases, and 20 bases separated the two germline ends. The CDR3 extends over 15 amino acids. Here the CDR3 reads CSVTWEGDGADTQYF. The DNA of the CDR3 is TGCAGCGTAACTTGGGAGGGGGATGGCGCAGATACGCAGTATTTT.

V gene TRBV11-2 combines with J gene TRBJ2-3; 9 nucleotides line up with TRBD1. Losses at the gene ends were 3 bases for V and 3 bases for J; bases not matched to a gene: 4. The CDR3 is 15 residues long. Germline V gene sequence: CDR1 SGHAT, CDR2 FQNNGV. Here the CDR3 reads CASSFRGQGTDTQYF. DNA of the CDR3: TGTGCCAGCAGCTTCCGAGGACAGGGGACAGATACGCAGTATTTT.

The V gene is TRBV5-1, the J gene TRBJ2-3, with 11 bases aligning to TRBD2. This CDR3 contains 17 residues. Germline V gene data show CDR1 as SGHRS and CDR2 as YFSETQ. The trim removed 0 bases at V and 1 base at J, leaving 4 bases unmatched. As DNA, the CDR3 is TGCGCCAGCAGCTTGGTGACTAGCGGGGATCGCACAGATACGCAGTATTTT. Protein product: CASSLVTSGDRTDTQYF.

This chain uses TRBV10-1 with TRBJ2-7; a possible D gene is TRBD2 (6 bases). Trimming removed 3 bases from V and 5 bases from J, with 11 bases in between. Germline V gives CDR1 WNHNN, CDR2 SYGVQD (reference sequence). The CDR3 sequence is 13 residues long. The CDR3 DNA reads TGCGCCAGCAGTGACCGACTAGGAAACGAGCAGTACGTC. This translates into CASSDRLGNEQYV.

This chain links TRBV21-1 with TRBJ2-7; no DNA check was done on the table's D call, TRBD2. TRBV21-1 counts as a pseudogene. The CDR3 has 16 residues. The CDR3: CASSKDRLDPTYEQYV. The CDR3 coding sequence is TGTGCCAGCAGCAAAGACCGACTAGACCCCACCTACGAGCAGTACGTC.

This chain joins TRBV18 and TRBJ1-4, with 8 bases fitting TRBD1. The trim removed 4 bases at V and 11 bases at J, leaving 9 bases unmatched. Germline V gives CDR1 KGHSH, CDR2 LQKENI. This CDR3 is 14 amino acids long. The CDR3, as DNA: TGTGCCAGCTCACAAGACAGGGGATCTGGTAAACTGTTTTTT. It encodes CASSQDRGSGKLFF.

This chain uses TRBV7-2 with TRBJ2-7; D gene uncertain. The V end lost 0 bases, the J end lost 3 bases, and 9 bases lay between the germline ends. Germline V CDR1 and CDR2: SGHTA, FQGNSA. The CDR3 has 14 amino acids. CDR3 DNA sequence: TGTGCCAGCAGCTTAGCGAGGTGGAGCTACGAGCAGTACTTC. As protein: CASSLARWSYEQYF.

This chain uses TRBV4-1 with TRBJ1-3; D remains ambiguous. Between the trimmed V and J ends, which lost 2 bases and 1 base, there was a span of 9 bases. Germline assignment: CDR1 MGHRA and CDR2 YSYEKL. This CDR3 contains 15 residues. In DNA form, the CDR3 reads TGCGCCAGCAGCCAATTGGCGGTTTCTGGAAACACCATATATTTT. As protein: CASSQLAVSGNTIYF.

The chain recombines TRBV11-3 with TRBJ1-4; TRBD1 might be the D (6 bases). The V gene's germline CDR1 is SGHNT and CDR2 YENEEA. Trimming cost V 5 bases and J 7 bases, with 14 bases left between them. CDR3 size: 14 residues. The CDR3 DNA reads TGTGCCAGCAGCCCTGGGGGAGGGGGTGAAAAACTGTTTTTT. This gives the protein CASSPGGGGEKLFF. The variable domain in full, with the rest retrieved from reference TRBV11-3 and TRBJ1-4, is EAGVVQSPRYKIIEKKQPVAFWCNPISGHNTLYWYLQNLGQGPELLIRYENEEAVDDSQLPKDRFSAERLKGVDSTLKIQPAELGDSAVYLCASSPGGGGEKLFFGSGTQLSVL.

This clone is a singleton in its sample. The chain employs TRBV6-6 and TRBJ2-7; D perhaps matches TRBD2 (5 bases). CDR1 is MNHNY, CDR2 SVGAGI, per germline (reference sequence). V was cut by 6 bases and J by 0 bases, with 12 bases left in between. This CDR3 comprises 14 residues. The CDR3 DNA follows: TGTGCCAGCAGAGGAGGACTGGTCTCCTACGAGCAGTACTTC. It translates to CASRGGLVSYEQYF.

The chain uses TRBV19 and TRBJ1-1; tentatively, D is TRBD1 (5 bases). V lost 6 bases, J lost 6 bases, and 8 bases lay in between. This CDR3 contains 11 residues. Germline-derived CDR1 and CDR2 are LNHDA and SQIVND (reference sequence). The CDR3 reads CASRGGSEAFF. In DNA, the CDR3 is TGTGCCAGTAGGGGGGGGTCTGAAGCTTTCTTT.

The chain combines TRBV6-1 with TRBJ2-7; no clear D. Germline CDR1 is MNHNS and CDR2 is SASEGT. The CDR3 extends over 15 amino acids. Trimming pared 2 bases from V and 0 bases from J, leaving 11 bases between. CDR3 sequence (DNA): TGTGCCAGCAGTGAATGGAGCGTCCTCTCCTACGAGCAGTACGTC. Protein product: CASSEWSVLSYEQYV.